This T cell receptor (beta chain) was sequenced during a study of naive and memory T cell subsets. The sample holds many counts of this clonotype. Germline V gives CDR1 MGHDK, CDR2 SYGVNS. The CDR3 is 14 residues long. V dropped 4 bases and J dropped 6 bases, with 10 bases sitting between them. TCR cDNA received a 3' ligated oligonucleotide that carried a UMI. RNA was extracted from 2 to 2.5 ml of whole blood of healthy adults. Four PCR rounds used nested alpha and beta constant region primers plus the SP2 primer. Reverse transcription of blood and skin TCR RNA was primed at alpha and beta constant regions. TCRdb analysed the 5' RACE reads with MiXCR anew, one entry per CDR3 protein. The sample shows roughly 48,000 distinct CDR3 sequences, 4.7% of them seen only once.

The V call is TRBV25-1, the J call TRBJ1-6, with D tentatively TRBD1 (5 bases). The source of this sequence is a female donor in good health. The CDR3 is CASSVSGSNSPLHF. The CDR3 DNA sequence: TGTGCCAGCAGTGTATCAGGGAGTAATTCACCCCTCCACTTT.